A single T cell receptor beta chain is shown here with its context. This record comes from a study of T cells expressing NK-cell markers. Turning to the study itself: Among eight sequenced donors, seven carried HCMV seropositivity while one was seronegative.

TCRdb reprocessed the 5' RACE reads and reports one entry per CDR3 protein, with no DNA. Its listing shows over 250,000 distinct CDR3 sequences. Input material: blood T cells: a sorted CD56 or NKG2C T cell subset, CD4+ or CD8+ T cells, or bulk PBMC T cells (not recorded which). The sequence was obtained from a woman aged 18 to 75 in good health.

The CDR3 region is CASSWTGLNNEQFF. V usage is TRBV5-4 and J usage is TRBJ2-1; TCRdb's D call of TRBD1 is untestable without DNA. This CDR3 region has 14 residues. Germline lookup yields CDR1 SGHNT and CDR2 YYREEE (reference sequence).